This passage covers 12 T cell receptor beta chains from one sample sequenced in a study of CD8 T cells in ankylosing spondylitis. From the 5' RACE reads, TCRdb called clonotypes with MiXCR, one entry per CDR3 protein. This table has roughly 250,000 distinct CDR3 sequences, 8% to 9.5% appearing once. The sequenced material came from blood, either unsorted or a sorted T cell fraction (not recorded which). Receptor source: a male donor with ankylosing spondylitis or in good health (not recorded which).

This clonotype occurred many times. The V and J genes are TRBV9 and TRBJ2-2; 11 bases agree with TRBD2. Germline CDR1 SGDLS, CDR2 YYNGEE. With V trimmed by 2 bases and J by 5 bases, 5 bases remained unmatched. This CDR3 is 16 amino acids long. CDR3 nucleotide sequence: TGTGCCAGCAGCGTCCTAGCGGGAGGAGGGACCGGGGAGCTGTTTTTT. Translating it yields CASSVLAGGGTGELFF.

This clonotype was picked up many times. This chain joins TRBV10-3 and TRBJ2-2; 7 bases align to TRBD1. V lost 4 bases, J lost 2 bases, and 7 bases stayed unmatched. The CDR3 consists of 16 residues. Germline V CDR1 and CDR2: ENHRY, SYGVKD. For the CDR3, the DNA is TGTGCCATCAGTGGCGGTGGGACAGCAAACACCGGGGAGCTGTTTTTT. Amino acid sequence: CAISGGGTANTGELFF.

This clonotype has at least ten counts. V gene TRBV12-3 or TRBV12-4 combines with J gene TRBJ2-1; TRBD1 might be the D (5 bases). Trimming took 5 bases from V and 7 from J, leaving 12 bases between them. The CDR3 consists of 13 residues. CDR3 nucleotides: TGTGCCAGCAGTCCCCAGGGTCGGAATGAGCAGTTCTTC. It codes for CASSPQGRNEQFF.

This clonotype was found many times. V is TRBV20-1 and J is TRBJ2-1; D might be TRBD2 (5 bases). The germline gives CDR1 DFQATT, CDR2 SNEGSKA (reference sequence). Trimming removed 0 bases at V and 9 bases at J, with 15 bases between. CDR3 length: 14 residues. CDR3 coding DNA: TGCAGTGCTAGAGACGCCGGGGTAGGGAGTGAGCAGTTCTTC. Residues: CSARDAGVGSEQFF.

This clonotype was counted ten times or more. The gene calls are TRBV6-5 and TRBJ2-5; the D gene is possibly TRBD1 (5 bases). The CDR3 sequence is 14 residues long. Looked up from germline, CDR1 is MNHEY and CDR2 is SVGAGI. The germline V and J ends were trimmed by 2 bases and 1 base, with 8 bases remaining between them. CDR3 region: CASSYPGSQETQYF. The CDR3 nucleotides read TGTGCCAGCAGTTACCCAGGGTCCCAAGAGACCCAGTACTTC.

This clonotype was counted many times. The DNA for the CDR3 is TGCGCCAGCAGCTCGCCCAACCAAGAGACCCAGTACTTC. This sequence encodes CASSSPNQETQYF. V and J are TRBV5-1 and TRBJ2-5; unclear D gene. CDR1 is SGHRS, CDR2 YFSETQ, per germline. V lost 3 bases to trimming and J lost 0 bases, with 6 bases between them. The CDR3 consists of 13 residues. Based on the CDR3 plus reference TRBV5-1 and TRBJ2-5, the full variable domain is KAGVTQTPRYLIKTRGQQVTLSCSPISGHRSVSWYQQTPGQGLQFLFEYFSETQRNKGNFPGRFSGRQFSNSRSEMNVSTLELGDSALYLCASSSPNQETQYFGPGTRLLVL.

V usage is TRBV20-1 and J usage is TRBJ2-3; 10 bases fit TRBD2. This CDR3 is built from 16 residues. CDR1 DFQATT and CDR2 SNEGSKA come from the germline V gene (reference sequence). With V trimmed by 2 bases and J by 2 bases, 7 bases remained unmatched. CDR3 protein: CSARQLLAGHTDTQYF. The CDR3 DNA follows: TGCAGTGCTAGACAATTACTAGCGGGGCACACAGATACGCAGTATTTT.

This clonotype has at least ten counts. The V and J genes are TRBV14 and TRBJ2-1, with 8 bases identical to TRBD2. Germline V gives CDR1 SGHDN, CDR2 FVKESK. This CDR3 is 22 amino acids long. Germline trimming cut 4 bases from V and 0 bases from J; bases unmatched to any gene: 23. This CDR3 reads CASSPPTHGGVVLPSSYNEQFF. Here the CDR3 DNA reads TGTGCCAGCAGCCCCCCTACCCACGGGGGGGTAGTCCTCCCTAGCTCCTACAATGAGCAGTTCTTC. Supplemented by reference TRBV14 and TRBJ2-1, the full variable domain reads EAGVTQFPSHSVIEKGQTVTLRCDPISGHDNLYWYRRVMGKEIKFLLHFVKESKQDESGMPNNRFLAERTGGTYSTLKVQPAELEDSGVYFCASSPPTHGGVVLPSSYNEQFFGPGTRLTVL.

The chain has TRBV5-4 and TRBJ1-1; no clear D gene. The germline V gene has CDR1 SGHNT and CDR2 YYREEE (reference sequence). With 7 bases removed from V and 0 bases from J, the gap between germline ends came to 16 bases. The CDR3 runs to 15 residues. The CDR3 nucleotides read TGTGCCAGCGGCACCGTGGGGAGAATGAACACTGAAGCTTTCTTT. This encodes CASGTVGRMNTEAFF.

The sample holds many counts of this clonotype. This chain joins TRBV20-1 and TRBJ1-2; 10 bases line up with TRBD1. This CDR3 is built from 13 residues. The V and J ends lost 6 bases and 8 bases, in that order; junction bases with no gene match: 9. The germline V gene has CDR1 DFQATT and CDR2 SNEGSKA (reference sequence). Here the CDR3 reads CSATAGTGEGYTF. As DNA, the CDR3 is TGCAGTGCCACTGCCGGGACAGGGGAAGGCTACACCTTC.

This clonotype was seen repeatedly, ten times or more. This chain joins TRBV6-1 and TRBJ1-6; D is perhaps TRBD1 (5 bases). The germline V gene has CDR1 MNHNS and CDR2 SASEGT. Trimming took off 8 bases at V and 8 bases at J, with 16 bases between the two ends. CDR3 size: 14 residues. The CDR3 loop reads CASRAGWGDSPLHF. The CDR3 nucleotides read TGTGCCAGCCGGGCGGGATGGGGCGATTCACCCCTCCACTTT.

At least ten counts were recorded for this clonotype. The V call is TRBV7-2, the J call TRBJ1-6; D not resolved. Germline V gene sequence: CDR1 SGHTA, CDR2 FQGNSA. The CDR3 extends over 13 amino acids. V was clipped by 4 bases and J by 12 bases, with 13 bases between them. In DNA, the CDR3 is TGTGCCAGCAGCTCGGATCAAGGGAAACCCCTCCACTTT. Translation: CASSSDQGKPLHF.